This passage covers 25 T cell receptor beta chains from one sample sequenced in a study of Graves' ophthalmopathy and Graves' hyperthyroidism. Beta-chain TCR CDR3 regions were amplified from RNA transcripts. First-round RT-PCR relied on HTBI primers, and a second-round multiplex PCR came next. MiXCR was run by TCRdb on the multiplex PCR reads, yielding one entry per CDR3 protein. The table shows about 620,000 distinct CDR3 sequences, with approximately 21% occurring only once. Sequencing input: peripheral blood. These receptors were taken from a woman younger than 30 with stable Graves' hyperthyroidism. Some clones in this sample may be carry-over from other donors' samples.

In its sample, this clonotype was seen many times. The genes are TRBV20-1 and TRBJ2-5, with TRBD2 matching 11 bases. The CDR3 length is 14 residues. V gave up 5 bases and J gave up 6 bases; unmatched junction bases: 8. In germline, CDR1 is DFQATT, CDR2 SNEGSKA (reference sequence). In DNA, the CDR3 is TGCAGTGCTCTAGGTAGCGGGGGGGCTAAGACCCAGTACTTC. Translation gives CSALGSGGAKTQYF.

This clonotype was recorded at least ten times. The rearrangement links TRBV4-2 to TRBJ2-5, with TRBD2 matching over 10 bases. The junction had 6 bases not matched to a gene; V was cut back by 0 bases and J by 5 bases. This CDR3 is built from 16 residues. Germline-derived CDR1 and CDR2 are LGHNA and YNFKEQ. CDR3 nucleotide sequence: TGTGCCAGCAGCCAAGATCGGCTAGCGGGAGCGGAGACCCAGTACTTC. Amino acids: CASSQDRLAGAETQYF.

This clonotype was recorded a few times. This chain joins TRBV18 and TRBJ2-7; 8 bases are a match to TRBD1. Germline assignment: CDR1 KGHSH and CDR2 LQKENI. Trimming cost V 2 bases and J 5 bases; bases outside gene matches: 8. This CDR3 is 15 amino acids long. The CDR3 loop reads CASSPGGQGTDEQYF. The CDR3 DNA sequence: TGTGCCAGCTCACCAGGCGGACAGGGTACGGACGAGCAGTACTTC.

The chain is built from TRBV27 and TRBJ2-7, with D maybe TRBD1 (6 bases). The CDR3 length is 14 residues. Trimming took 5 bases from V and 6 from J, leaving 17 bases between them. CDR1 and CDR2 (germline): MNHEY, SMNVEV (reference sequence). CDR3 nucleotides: TGTGCCAGCAGTCCTGGACAGCAAGCGGTCGAGCAGTACTTC. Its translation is CASSPGQQAVEQYF.

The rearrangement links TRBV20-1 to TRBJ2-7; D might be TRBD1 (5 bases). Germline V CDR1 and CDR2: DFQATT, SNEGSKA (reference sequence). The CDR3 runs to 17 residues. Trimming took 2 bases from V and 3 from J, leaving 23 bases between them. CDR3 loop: CSARPRVRASPFYEQYF. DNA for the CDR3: TGCAGTGCTAGACCCAGGGTTCGGGCATCCCCTTTCTACGAGCAGTACTTC.

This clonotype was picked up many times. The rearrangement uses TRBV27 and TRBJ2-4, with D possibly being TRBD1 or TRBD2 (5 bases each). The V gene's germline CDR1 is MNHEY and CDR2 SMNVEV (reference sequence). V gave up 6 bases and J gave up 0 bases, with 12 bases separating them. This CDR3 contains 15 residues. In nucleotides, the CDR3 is TGTGCCAGCAGCCTGGGGGTGCTAGCCAAAAACATTCAGTACTTC. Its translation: CASSLGVLAKNIQYF.

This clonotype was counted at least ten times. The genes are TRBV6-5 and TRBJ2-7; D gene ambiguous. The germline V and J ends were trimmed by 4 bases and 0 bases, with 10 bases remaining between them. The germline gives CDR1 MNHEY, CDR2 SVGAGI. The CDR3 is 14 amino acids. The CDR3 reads CASSSLARSYEQYF. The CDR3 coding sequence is TGTGCCAGCAGTTCCCTGGCACGCTCCTACGAGCAGTACTTC.

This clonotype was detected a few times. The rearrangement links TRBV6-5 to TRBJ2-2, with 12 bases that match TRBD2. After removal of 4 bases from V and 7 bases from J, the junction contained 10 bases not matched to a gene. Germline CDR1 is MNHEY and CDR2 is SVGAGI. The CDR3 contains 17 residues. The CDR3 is CASSFAGLAGKGGELFF. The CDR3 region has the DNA TGTGCCAGCAGTTTCGCCGGACTAGCGGGGAAGGGCGGGGAGCTGTTTTTT.

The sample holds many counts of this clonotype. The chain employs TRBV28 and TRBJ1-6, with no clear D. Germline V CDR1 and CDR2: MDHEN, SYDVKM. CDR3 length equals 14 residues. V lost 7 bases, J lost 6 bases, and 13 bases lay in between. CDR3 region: CASILLPGNSPLHF. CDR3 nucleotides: TGTGCCAGCATCCTACTCCCGGGTAATTCACCCCTCCACTTT.

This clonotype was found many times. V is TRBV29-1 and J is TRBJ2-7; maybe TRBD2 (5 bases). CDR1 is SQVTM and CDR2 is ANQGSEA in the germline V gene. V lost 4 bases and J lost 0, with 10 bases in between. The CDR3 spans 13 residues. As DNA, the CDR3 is TGCAGCGTTGGCGGGTATAGCTCCTACGAGCAGTACTTC. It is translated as CSVGGYSSYEQYF.

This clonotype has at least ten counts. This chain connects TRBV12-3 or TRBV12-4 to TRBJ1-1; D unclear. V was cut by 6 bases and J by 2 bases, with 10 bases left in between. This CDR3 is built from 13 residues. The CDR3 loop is CASSRTDNTEAFF. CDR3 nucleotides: TGTGCCAGCAGCCGGACCGATAACACTGAAGCTTTCTTT.

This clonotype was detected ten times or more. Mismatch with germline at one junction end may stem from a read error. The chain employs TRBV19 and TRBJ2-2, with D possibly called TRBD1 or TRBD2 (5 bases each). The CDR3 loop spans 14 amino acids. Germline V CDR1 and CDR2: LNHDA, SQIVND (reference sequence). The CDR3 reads CASKDDVGAGELCF. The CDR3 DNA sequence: TGTGCCAGTAAGGACGACGTTGGGGCCGGGGAGCTGTGTTTT.

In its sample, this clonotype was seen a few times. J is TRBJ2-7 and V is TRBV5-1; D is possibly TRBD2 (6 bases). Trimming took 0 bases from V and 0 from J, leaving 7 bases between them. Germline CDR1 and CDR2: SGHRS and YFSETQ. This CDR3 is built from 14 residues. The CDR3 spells CASSLGDFSYEQYF. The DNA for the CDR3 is TGCGCCAGCAGCTTGGGGGACTTCTCCTACGAGCAGTACTTC.

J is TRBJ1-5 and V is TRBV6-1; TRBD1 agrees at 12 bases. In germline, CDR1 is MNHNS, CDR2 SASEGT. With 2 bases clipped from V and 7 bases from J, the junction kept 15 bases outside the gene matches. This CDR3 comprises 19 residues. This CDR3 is CASSEWFGTGGARAQPQHF. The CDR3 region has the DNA TGTGCCAGCAGTGAATGGTTTGGGACAGGGGGCGCAAGGGCACAGCCCCAGCATTTT.

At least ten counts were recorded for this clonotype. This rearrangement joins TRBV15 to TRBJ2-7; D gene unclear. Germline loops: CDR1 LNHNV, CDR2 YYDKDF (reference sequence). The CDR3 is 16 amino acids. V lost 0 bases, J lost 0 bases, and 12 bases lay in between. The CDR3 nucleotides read TGTGCCACCAGCAGAGAGCATGGCCCCAGCTCCTACGAGCAGTACTTC. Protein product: CATSREHGPSSYEQYF.

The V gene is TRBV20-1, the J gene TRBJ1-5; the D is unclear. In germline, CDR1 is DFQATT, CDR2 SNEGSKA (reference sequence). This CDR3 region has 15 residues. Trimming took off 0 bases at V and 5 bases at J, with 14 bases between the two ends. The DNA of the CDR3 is TGCAGTGCTAGAGATGGGTGGAATCTTGATCAGCCCCAGCATTTT. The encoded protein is CSARDGWNLDQPQHF.

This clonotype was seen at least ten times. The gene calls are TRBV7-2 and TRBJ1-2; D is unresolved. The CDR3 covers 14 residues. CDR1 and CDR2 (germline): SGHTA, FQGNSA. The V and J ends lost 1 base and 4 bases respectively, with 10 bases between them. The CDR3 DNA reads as TGTGCCAGCAGCTTAGACGGGCAGGCCTATGGCTACACCTTC. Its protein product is CASSLDGQAYGYTF.

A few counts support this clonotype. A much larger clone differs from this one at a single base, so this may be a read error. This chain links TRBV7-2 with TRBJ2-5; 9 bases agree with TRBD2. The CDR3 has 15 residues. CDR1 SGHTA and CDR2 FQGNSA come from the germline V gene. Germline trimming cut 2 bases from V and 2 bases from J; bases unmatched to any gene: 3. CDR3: CASSLIAGEQETQYF. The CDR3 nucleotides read TGTGCCAGCAGCTTAATAGCGGGGGAACAAGAGACCCAGTACTTC.

CDR3 region: CASSPDRGMVNTEAFF. As DNA, the CDR3 is TGCGCCAGCAGCCCCGACAGGGGCATGGTGAACACTGAAGCTTTCTTT. This chain links TRBV5-1 with TRBJ1-1; TRBD1 matches 8 bases. Looked up from germline, CDR1 is SGHRS and CDR2 is YFSETQ. The CDR3 is 16 residues long. The trim removed 4 bases at V and 0 bases at J, leaving 8 bases unmatched.

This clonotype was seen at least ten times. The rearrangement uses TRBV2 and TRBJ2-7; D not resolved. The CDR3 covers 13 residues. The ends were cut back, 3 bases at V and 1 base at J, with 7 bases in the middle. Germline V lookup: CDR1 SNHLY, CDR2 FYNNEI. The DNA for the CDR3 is TGTGCCAGCAGTGACAGGATATCCTACGAGCAGTACTTC. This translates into CASSDRISYEQYF.

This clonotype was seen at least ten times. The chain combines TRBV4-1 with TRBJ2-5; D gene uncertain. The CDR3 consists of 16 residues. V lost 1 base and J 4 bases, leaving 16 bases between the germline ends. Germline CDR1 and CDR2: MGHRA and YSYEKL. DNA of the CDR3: TGCGCCAGCAGCCAAGGCGACGCCTACCCGGCAGAGACCCAGTACTTC. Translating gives CASSQGDAYPAETQYF.

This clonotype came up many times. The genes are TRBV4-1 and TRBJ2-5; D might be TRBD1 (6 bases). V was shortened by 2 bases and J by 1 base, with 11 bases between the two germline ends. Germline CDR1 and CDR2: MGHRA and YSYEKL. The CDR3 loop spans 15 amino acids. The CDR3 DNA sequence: TGCGCCAGCAGCCAATCCGGGACATCCCAAGAGACCCAGTACTTC. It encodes CASSQSGTSQETQYF.

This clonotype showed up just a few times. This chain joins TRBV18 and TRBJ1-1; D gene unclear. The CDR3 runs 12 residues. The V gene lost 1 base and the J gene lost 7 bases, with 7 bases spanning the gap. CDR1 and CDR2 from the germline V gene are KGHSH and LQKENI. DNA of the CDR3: TGTGCCAGCTCACCACAGGGCTTTGAAGCTTTCTTT. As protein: CASSPQGFEAFF.

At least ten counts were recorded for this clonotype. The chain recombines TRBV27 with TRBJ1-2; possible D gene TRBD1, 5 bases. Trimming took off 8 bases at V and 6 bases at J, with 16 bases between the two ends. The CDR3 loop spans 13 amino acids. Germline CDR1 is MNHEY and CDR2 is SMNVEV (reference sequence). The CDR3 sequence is CASWGRAPHGYTF. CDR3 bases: TGTGCCAGCTGGGGGAGGGCCCCTCATGGCTACACCTTC.

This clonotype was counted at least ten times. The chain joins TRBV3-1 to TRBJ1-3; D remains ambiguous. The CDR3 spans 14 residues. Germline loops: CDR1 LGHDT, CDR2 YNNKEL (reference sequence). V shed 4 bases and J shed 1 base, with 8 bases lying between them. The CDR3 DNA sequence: TGTGCCAGCAGCCGCCCGTCTTCTGGAAACACCATATATTTT. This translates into CASSRPSSGNTIYF.